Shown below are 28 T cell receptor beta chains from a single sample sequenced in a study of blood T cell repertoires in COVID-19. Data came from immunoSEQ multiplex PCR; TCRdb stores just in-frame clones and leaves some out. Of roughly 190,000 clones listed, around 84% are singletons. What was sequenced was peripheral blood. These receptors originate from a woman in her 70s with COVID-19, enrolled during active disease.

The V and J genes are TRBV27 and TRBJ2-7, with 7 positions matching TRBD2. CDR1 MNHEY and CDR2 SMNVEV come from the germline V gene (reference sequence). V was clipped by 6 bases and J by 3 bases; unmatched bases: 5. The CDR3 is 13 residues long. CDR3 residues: CASSSTGGYEQYV. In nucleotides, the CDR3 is TGTGCCAGCAGCTCAACGGGGGGCTACGAGCAGTACGTC.

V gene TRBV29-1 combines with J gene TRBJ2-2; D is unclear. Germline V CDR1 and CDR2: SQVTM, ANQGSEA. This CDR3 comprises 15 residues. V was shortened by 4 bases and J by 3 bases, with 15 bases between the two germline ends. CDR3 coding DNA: TGCAGCGTTGGGTTGTCAGATCGTTACACCGGGGAGCTGTTTTTT. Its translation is CSVGLSDRYTGELFF.

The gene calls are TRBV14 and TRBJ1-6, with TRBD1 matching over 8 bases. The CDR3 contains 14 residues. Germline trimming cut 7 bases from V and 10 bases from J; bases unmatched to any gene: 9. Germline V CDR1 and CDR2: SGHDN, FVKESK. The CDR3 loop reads CASTGDRGGSPLHF. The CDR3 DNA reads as TGTGCCAGCACCGGCGACAGGGGAGGGTCACCCCTCCACTTT.

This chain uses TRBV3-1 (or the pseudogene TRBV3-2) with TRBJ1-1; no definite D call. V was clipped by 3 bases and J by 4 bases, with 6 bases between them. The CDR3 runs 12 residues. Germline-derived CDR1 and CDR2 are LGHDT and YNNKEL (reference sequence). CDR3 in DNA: TGTGCCAGCAGCCAGGGCCCCACTGAAGCTTTCTTT. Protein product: CASSQGPTEAFF.

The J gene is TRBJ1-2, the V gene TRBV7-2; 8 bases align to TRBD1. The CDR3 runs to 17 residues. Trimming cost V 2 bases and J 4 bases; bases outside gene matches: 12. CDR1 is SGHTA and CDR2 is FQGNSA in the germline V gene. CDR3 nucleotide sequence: TGTGCCAGCAGCTTATGGGACAGGTCAGCCCTACGCTATGGCTACACCTTC. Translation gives CASSLWDRSALRYGYTF.

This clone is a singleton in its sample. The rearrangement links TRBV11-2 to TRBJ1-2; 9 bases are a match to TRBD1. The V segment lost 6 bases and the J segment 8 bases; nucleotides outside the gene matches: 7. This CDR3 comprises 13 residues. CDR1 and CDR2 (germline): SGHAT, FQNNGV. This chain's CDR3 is CASRGTGSEGYTF. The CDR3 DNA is TGTGCCAGCAGGGGGACAGGGAGTGAAGGCTACACCTTC.

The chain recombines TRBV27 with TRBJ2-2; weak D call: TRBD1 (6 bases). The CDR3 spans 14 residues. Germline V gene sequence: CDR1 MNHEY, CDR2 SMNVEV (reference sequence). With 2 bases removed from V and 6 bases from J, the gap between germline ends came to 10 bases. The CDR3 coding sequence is TGTGCCAGCAGTTTAAACAGGGTCCCCGGGGAGCTGTTTTTT. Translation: CASSLNRVPGELFF.

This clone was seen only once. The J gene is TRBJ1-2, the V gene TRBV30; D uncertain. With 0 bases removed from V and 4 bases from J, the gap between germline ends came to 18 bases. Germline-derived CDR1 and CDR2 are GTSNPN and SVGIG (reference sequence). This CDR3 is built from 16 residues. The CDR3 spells CAWSVPWSDSFYGYTF. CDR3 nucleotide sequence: TGTGCCTGGAGTGTACCCTGGTCAGACTCCTTCTATGGCTACACCTTC. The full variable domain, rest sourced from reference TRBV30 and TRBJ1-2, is SQTIHQWPATLVQPVGSPLSLECTVEGTSNPNLYWYRQAAGRGLQLLFYSVGIGQISSEVPQNLSASRPQDRQFILSSKKLLLSDSGFYLCAWSVPWSDSFYGYTFGSGTRLTVV.

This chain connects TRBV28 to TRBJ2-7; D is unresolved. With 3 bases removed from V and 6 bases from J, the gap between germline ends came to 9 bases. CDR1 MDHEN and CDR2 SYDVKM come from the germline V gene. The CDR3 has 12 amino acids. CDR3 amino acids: CASSFSHSEQYV. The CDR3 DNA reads TGTGCCAGCAGTTTTTCGCACAGCGAGCAGTACGTC.

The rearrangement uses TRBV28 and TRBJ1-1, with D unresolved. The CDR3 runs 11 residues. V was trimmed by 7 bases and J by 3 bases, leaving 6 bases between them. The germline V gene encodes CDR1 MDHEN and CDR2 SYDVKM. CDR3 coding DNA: TGTGCCAGCATACAGTACACTGAAGCTTTCTTT. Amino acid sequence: CASIQYTEAFF.

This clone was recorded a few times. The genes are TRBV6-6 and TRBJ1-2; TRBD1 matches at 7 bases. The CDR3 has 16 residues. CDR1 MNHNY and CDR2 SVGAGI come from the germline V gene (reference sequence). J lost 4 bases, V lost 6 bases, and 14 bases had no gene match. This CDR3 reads CASRAGQPSIVYGYTF. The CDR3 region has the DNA TGTGCCAGCAGGGCGGGACAGCCAAGTATAGTCTATGGCTACACCTTC.

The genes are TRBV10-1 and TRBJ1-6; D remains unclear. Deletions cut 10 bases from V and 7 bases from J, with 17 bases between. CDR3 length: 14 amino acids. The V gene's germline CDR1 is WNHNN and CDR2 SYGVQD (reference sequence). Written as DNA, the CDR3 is TGCGCCAACCGATCCCGGGTTAAAAATTCACCCCTCCACTTT. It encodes CANRSRVKNSPLHF.

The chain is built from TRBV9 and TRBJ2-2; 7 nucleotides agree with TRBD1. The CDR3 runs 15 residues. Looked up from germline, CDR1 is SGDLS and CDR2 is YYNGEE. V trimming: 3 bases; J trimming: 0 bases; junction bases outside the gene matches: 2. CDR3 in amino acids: CASSAQGTNTGELFF. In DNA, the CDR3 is TGTGCCAGCAGCGCACAGGGGACGAACACCGGGGAGCTGTTTTTT.

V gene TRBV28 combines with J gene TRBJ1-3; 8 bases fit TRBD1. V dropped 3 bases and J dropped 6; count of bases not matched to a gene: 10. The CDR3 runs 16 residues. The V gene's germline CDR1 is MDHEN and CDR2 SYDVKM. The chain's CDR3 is CASSFGRGREKNTIYF. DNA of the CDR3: TGTGCCAGCAGTTTCGGCAGGGGGCGAGAAAAAAACACCATATATTTT.

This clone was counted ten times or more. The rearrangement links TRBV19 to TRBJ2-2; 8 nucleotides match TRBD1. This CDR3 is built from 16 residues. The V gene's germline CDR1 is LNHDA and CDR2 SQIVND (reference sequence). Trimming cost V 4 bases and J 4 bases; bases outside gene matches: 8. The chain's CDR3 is CASSRGQGSITGELFF. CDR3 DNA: TGTGCCAGTAGTAGAGGACAGGGTAGTATCACCGGGGAGCTGTTTTTT.

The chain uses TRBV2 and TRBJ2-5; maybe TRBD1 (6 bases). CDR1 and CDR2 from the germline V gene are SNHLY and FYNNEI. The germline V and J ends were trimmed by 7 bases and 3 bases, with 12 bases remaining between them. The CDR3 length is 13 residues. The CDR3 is CASTRTEEETQYF. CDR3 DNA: TGTGCCAGCACTCGGACAGAGGAAGAGACCCAGTACTTC. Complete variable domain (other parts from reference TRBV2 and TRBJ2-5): EPEVTQTPSHQVTQMGQEVILRCVPISNHLYFYWYRQILGQKVEFLVSFYNNEISEKSEIFDDQFSVERPDGSNFTLKIRSTKLEDSAMYFCASTRTEEETQYFGPGTRLLVL.

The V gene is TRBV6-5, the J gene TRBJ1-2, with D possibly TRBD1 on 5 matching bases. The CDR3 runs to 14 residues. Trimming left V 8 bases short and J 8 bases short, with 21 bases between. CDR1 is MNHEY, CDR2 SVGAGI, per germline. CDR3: CASAKGRAGDGYTF. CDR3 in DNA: TGTGCCAGCGCAAAGGGCAGGGCGGGAGACGGCTACACCTTC.

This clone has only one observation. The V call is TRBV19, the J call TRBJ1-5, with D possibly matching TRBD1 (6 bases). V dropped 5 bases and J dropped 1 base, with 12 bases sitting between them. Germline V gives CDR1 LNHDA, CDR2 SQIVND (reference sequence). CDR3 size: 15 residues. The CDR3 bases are TGTGCCAGTAGTCCACAGGGACGGAGCAATCAGCCCCAGCATTTT. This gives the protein CASSPQGRSNQPQHF. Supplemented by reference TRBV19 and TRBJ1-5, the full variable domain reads DGGITQSPKYLFRKEGQNVTLSCEQNLNHDAMYWYRQDPGQGLRLIYYSQIVNDFQKGDIAEGYSVSREKKESFPLTVTSAQKNPTAFYLCASSPQGRSNQPQHFGDGTRLSIL.

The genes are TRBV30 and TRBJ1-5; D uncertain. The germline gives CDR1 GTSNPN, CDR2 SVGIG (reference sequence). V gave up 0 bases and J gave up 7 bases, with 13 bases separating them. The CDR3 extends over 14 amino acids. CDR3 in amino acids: CAWSVAGWSQPQHF. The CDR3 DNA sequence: TGTGCCTGGAGTGTAGCGGGGTGGAGCCAGCCCCAGCATTTT.

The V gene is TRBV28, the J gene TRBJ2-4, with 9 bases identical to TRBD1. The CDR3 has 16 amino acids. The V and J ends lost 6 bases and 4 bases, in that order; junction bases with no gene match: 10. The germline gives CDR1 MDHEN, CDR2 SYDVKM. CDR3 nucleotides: TGTGCCAGCAGCCCCCGGGACAGGGCGTGGAAAAACATTCAGTACTTC. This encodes CASSPRDRAWKNIQYF.

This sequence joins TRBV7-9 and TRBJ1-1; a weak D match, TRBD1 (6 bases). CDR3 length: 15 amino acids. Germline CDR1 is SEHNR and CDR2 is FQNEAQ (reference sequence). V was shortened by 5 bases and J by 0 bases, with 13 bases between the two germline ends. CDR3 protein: CASSLKGTMNTEAFF. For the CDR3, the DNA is TGTGCCAGCAGCCTCAAAGGGACAATGAACACTGAAGCTTTCTTT.

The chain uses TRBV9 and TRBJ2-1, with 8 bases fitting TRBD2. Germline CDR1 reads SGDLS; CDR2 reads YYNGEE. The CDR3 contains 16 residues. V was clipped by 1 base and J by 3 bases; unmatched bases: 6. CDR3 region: CASSVSRGGVYNEQFF. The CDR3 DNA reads TGTGCCAGCAGCGTATCCCGGGGGGGTGTCTACAATGAGCAGTTCTTC.

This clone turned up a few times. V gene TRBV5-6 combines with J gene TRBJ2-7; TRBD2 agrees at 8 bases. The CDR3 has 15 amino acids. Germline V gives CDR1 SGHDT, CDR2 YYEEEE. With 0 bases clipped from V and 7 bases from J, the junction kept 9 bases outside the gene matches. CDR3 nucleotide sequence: TGTGCCAGCAGCTTGGCCGGGCTAGCGGGTAGTGAGCAGTACTTC. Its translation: CASSLAGLAGSEQYF.

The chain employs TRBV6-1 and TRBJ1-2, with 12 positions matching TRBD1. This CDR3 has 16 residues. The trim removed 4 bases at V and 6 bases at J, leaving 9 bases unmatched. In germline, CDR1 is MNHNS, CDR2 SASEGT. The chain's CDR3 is CASSVEGGDRGHGYTF. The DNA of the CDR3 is TGTGCCAGCAGTGTTGAAGGGGGGGACAGGGGGCATGGCTACACCTTC.

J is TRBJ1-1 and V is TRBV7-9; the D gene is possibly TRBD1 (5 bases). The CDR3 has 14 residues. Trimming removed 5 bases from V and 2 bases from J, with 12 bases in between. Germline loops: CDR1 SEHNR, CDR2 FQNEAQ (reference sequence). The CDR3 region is CASSQTGLNTEAFF. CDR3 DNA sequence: TGTGCCAGCAGCCAAACAGGATTAAACACTGAAGCTTTCTTT.

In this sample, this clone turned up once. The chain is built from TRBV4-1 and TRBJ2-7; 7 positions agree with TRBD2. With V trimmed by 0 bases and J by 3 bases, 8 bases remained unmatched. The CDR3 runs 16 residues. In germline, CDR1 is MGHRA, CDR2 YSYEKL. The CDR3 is CASSQDGRERFYEQYF. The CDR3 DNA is TGCGCCAGCAGCCAAGATGGGAGGGAGAGGTTCTACGAGCAGTACTTC.

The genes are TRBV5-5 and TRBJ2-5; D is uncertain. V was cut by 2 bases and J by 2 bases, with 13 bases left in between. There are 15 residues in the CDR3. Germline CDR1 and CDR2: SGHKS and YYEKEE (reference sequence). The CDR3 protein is CASSFRWQVQETQYF. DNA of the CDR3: TGTGCCAGCAGCTTTAGGTGGCAGGTACAAGAGACCCAGTACTTC.

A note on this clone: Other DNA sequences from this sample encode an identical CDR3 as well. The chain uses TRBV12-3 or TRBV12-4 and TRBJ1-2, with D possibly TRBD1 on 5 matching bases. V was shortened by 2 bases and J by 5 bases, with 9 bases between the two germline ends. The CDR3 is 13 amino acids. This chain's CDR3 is CASSLLGPYGYTF. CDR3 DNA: TGTGCCAGCAGTTTATTGGGGCCGTATGGCTACACCTTC.